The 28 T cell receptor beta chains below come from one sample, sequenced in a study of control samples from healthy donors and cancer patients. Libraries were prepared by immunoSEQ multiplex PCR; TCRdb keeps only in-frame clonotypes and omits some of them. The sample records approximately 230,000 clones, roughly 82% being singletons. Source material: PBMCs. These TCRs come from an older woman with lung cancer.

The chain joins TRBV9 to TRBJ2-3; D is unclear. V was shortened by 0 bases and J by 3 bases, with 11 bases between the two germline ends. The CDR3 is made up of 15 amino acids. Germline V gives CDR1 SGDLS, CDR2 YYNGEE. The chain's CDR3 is CASSVGPNPTDTQYF. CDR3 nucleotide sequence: TGTGCCAGCAGCGTAGGCCCCAACCCAACAGATACGCAGTATTTT.

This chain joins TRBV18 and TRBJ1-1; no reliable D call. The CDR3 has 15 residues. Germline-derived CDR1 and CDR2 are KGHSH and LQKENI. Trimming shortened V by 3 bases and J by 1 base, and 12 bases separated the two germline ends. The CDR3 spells CASSPFEVANTEAFF. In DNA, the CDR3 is TGTGCCAGCTCACCCTTCGAGGTCGCGAACACTGAAGCTTTCTTT.

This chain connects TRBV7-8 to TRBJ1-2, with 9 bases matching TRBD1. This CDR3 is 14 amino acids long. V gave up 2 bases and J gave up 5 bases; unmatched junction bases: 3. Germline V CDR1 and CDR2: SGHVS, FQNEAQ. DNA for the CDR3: TGTGCCAGCAGCTTAATGGGACAGGGATATGGCTACACCTTC. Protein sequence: CASSLMGQGYGYTF. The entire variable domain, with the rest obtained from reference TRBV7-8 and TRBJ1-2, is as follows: GAGVSQSPRYKVAKRGQDVALRCDPISGHVSLFWYQQALGQGPEFLTYFQNEAQLDKSGLPSDRFFAERPEGSVSTLKIQRTQQEDSAVYLCASSLMGQGYGYTFGSGTRLTVV.

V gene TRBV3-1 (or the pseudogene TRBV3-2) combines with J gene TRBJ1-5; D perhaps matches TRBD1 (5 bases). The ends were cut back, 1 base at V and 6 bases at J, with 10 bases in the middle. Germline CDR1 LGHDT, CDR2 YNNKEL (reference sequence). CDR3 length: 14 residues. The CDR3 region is CASSQAGRGQPQHF. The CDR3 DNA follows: TGTGCCAGCAGCCAAGCAGGGAGGGGTCAGCCCCAGCATTTT.

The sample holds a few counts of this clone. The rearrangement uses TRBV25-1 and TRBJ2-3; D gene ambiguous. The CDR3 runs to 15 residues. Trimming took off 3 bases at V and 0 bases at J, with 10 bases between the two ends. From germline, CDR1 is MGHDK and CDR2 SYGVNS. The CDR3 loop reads CASSDTTGSTDTQYF. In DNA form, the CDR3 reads TGTGCCAGCAGTGACACGACGGGTAGCACAGATACGCAGTATTTT.

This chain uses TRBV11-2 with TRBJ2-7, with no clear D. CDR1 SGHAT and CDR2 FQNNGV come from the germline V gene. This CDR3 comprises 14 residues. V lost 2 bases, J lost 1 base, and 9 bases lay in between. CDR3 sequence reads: CASSLRSESYEQYF. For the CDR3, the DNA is TGTGCCAGCAGCTTACGGTCGGAGTCCTACGAGCAGTACTTC.

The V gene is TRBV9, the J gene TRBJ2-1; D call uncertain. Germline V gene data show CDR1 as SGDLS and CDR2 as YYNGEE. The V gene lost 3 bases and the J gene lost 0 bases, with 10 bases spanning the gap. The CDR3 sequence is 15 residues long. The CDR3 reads CASSDRLISYNEQFF. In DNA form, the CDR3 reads TGTGCCAGCAGCGACCGACTGATCTCCTACAATGAGCAGTTCTTC.

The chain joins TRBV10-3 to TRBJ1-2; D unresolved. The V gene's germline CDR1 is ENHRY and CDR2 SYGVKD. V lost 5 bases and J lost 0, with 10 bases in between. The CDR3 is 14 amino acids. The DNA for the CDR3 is TGTGCCATCAGTTTATCAAACTCTAACTATGGCTACACCTTC. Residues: CAISLSNSNYGYTF.

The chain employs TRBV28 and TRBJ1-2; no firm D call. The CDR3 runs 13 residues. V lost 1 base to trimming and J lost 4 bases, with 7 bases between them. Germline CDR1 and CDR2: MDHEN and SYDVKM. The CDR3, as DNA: TGTGCCAGCAGTTTATCGCAGTCCTATGGCTACACCTTC. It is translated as CASSLSQSYGYTF.

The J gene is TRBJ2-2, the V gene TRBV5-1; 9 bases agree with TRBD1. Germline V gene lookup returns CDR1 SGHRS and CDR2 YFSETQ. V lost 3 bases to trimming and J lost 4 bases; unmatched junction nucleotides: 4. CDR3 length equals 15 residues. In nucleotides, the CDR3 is TGCGCCAGCAGCTCGGGACAGGGACCCACCGGGGAGCTGTTTTTT. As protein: CASSSGQGPTGELFF. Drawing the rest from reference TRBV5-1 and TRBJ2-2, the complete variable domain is KAGVTQTPRYLIKTRGQQVTLSCSPISGHRSVSWYQQTPGQGLQFLFEYFSETQRNKGNFPGRFSGRQFSNSRSEMNVSTLELGDSALYLCASSSGQGPTGELFFGEGSRLTVL.

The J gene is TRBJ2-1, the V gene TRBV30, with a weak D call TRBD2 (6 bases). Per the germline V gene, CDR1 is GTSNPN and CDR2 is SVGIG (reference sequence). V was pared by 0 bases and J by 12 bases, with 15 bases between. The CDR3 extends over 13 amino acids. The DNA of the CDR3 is TGTGCCTGGAGTGTACATGGGACTGACGGGCAGTTCTTC. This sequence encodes CAWSVHGTDGQFF.

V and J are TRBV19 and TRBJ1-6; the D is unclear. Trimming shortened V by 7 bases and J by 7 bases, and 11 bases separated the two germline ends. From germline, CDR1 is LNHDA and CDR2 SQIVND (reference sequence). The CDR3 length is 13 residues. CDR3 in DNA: TGTGCCAGTAACGTCCAGGCCAATTCACCCCTCCACTTT. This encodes CASNVQANSPLHF.

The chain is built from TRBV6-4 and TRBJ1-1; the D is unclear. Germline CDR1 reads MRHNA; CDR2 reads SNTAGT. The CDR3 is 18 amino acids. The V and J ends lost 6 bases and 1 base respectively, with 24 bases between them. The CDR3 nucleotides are TGTGCCAGCAGGGTCCCCTCATATCGCGGGAGGGAGAACACTGAAGCTTTCTTT. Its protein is CASRVPSYRGRENTEAFF.

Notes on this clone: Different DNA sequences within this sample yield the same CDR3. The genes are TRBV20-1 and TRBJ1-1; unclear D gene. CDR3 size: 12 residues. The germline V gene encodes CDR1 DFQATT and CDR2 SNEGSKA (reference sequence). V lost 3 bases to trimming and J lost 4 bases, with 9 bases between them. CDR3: CSASTGGTEAFF. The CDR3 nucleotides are TGCAGTGCTAGTACCGGTGGCACTGAAGCTTTCTTT.

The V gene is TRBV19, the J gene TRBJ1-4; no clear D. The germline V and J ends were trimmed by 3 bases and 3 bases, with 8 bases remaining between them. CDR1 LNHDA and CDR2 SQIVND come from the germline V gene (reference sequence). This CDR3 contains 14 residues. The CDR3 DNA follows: TGTGCCAGTAGTATTAACTGGGCTAATGAAAAACTGTTTTTT. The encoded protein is CASSINWANEKLFF.

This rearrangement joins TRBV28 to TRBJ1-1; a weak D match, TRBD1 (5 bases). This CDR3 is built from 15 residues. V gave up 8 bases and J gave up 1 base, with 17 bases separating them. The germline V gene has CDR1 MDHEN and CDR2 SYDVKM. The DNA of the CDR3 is TGTGCCAGCCAACACAAGAGGCAGGGGAACACTGAAGCTTTCTTT. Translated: CASQHKRQGNTEAFF.

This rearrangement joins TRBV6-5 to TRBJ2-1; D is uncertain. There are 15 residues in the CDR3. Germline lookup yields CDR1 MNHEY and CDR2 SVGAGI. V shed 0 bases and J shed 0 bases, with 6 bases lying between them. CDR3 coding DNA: TGTGCCAGCAGTTACTCCAGTTACTCCTACAATGAGCAGTTCTTC. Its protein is CASSYSSYSYNEQFF.

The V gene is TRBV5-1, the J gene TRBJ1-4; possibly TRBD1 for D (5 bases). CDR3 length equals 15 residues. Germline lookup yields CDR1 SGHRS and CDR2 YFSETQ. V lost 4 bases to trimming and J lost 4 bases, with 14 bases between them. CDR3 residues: CASSQTLQGNEKLFF. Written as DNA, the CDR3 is TGCGCCAGCAGCCAGACACTTCAGGGTAATGAAAAACTGTTTTTT. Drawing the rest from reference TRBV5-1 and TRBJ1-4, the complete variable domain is KAGVTQTPRYLIKTRGQQVTLSCSPISGHRSVSWYQQTPGQGLQFLFEYFSETQRNKGNFPGRFSGRQFSNSRSEMNVSTLELGDSALYLCASSQTLQGNEKLFFGSGTQLSVL.

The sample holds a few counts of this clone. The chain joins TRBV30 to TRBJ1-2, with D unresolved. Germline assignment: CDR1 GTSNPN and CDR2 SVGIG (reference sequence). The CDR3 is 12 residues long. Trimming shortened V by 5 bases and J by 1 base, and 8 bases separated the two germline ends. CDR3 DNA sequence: TGTGCCTGGTCGGTCCTTAACTATGGCTACACCTTC. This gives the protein CAWSVLNYGYTF.

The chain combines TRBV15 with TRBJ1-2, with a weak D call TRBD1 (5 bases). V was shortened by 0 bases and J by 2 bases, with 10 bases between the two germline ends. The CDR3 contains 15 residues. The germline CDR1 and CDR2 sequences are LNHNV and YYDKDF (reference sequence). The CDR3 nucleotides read TGTGCCACCAGCAGAGACCCACAGGAGAACTATGGCTACACCTTC. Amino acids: CATSRDPQENYGYTF.

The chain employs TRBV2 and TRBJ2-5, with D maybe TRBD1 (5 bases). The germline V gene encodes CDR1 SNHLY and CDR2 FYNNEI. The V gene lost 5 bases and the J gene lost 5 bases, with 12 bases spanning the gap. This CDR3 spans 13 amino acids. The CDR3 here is CASSIQGWETQYF. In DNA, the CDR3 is TGTGCCAGCAGTATCCAGGGTTGGGAGACCCAGTACTTC.

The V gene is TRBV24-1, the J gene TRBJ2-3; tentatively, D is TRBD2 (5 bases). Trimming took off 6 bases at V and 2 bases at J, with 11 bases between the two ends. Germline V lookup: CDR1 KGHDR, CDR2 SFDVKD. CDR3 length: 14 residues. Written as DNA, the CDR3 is TGTGCCACCAGTTTTCGGGATTTCACAGATACGCAGTATTTT. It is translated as CATSFRDFTDTQYF.

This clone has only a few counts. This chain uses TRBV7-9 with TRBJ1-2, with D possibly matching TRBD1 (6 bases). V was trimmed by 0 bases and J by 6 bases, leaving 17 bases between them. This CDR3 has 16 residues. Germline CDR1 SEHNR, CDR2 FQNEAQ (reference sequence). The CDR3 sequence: CASSLARVRGSHGYTF. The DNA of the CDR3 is TGTGCCAGCAGCTTAGCGCGGGTCAGGGGAAGTCATGGCTACACCTTC.

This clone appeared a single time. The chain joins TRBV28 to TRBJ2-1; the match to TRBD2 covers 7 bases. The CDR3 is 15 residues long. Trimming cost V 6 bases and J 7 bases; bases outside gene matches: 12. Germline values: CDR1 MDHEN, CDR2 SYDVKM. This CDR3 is CASSSLSGGRNEQFF. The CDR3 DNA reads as TGTGCCAGCAGCAGTTTAAGTGGCGGGAGAAATGAGCAGTTCTTC.

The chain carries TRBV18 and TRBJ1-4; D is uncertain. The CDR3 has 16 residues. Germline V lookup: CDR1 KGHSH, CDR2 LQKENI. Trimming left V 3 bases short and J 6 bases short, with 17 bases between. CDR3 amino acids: CASSPRMAQLDEKLFF. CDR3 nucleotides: TGTGCCAGCTCACCGAGGATGGCACAACTGGATGAAAAACTGTTTTTT.

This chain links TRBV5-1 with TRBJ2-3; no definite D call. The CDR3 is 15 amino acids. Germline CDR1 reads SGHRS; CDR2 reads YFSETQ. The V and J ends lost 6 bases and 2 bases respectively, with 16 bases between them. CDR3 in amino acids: CASTFLPSNTDTQYF. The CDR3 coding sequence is TGCGCCAGCACATTCCTCCCGTCAAACACAGATACGCAGTATTTT.

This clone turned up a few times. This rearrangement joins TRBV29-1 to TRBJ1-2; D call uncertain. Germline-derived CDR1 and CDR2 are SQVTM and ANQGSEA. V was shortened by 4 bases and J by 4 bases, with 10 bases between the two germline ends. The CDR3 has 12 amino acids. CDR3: CSVAQSIYGYTF. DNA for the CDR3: TGCAGCGTTGCACAGTCGATCTATGGCTACACCTTC.

The CDR3 here is CASSLPGRLTEGLNTEAFF. The CDR3 region has the DNA TGTGCCAGCAGTTTACCGGGACGTTTGACCGAAGGTCTGAACACTGAAGCTTTCTTT. The rearrangement uses TRBV28 and TRBJ1-1, with a weak D call TRBD1 (5 bases). This CDR3 has 19 amino acids. The V gene lost 2 bases and the J gene lost 0 bases, with 22 bases spanning the gap. The germline gives CDR1 MDHEN, CDR2 SYDVKM.